This TCR beta chain was documented in a study of T-cell reconstitution after alpha-beta-depleted transplantation in children. During its preparation, the TCRbeta library received unique molecular identifiers. TCRdb analysed the PCR reads with MiXCR anew, one entry per CDR3 protein. The data contain approximately 510,000 distinct CDR3 sequences, about 16% of them singletons. Material: PBMCs from the stem cell graft donor, obtained from the stem cell graft. The sequence was collected from a human donor who donated a stem cell graft to a child with acute lymphoblastic leukemia.

In nucleotides, the CDR3 is TGTGCCAGCAGCTTCGGGGGACAGGGGGATTCAGAAGCTTTCTTT. Translated: CASSFGGQGDSEAFF. V usage is TRBV11-3 and J usage is TRBJ1-1; TRBD1 aligns across 11 bases. Trimming cost V 3 bases and J 8 bases; bases outside gene matches: 8. Germline CDR1 SGHNT, CDR2 YENEEA. This CDR3 region has 15 residues.